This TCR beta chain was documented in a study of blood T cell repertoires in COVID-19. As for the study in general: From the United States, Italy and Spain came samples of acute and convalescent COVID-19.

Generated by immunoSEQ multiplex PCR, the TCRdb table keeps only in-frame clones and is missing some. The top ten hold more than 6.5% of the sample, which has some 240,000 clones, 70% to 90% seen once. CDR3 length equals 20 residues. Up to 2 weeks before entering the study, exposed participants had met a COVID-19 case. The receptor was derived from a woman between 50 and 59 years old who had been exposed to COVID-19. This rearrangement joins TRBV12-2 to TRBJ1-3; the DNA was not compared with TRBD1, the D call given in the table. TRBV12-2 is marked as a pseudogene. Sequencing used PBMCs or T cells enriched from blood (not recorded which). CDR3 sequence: CASLHPWTGTLNSSGNTIYF. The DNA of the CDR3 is TGTGCAAGTCTCCATCCTTGGACAGGCACCTTAAACAGCTCTGGAAACACCATATATTTT.